The clone carrying this T cell receptor beta chain has a handful of counts. Its antigen is unknown. These data originate in a study of response to subunit inactivated influenza vaccine. TCRdb called the RT-PCR reads again in MiXCR, with one record for every CDR3 protein. The sample yields about 700,000 distinct CDR3 sequences, 14% seen once. Points from the study as a whole: Authors suggested seasonal influenza vaccinations each recruit few new T cells.

Germline-derived CDR1 and CDR2 are SGDLS and YYNGEE. The CDR3 extends over 12 amino acids. Trimming shortened V by 4 bases and J by 5 bases, and 7 bases separated the two germline ends. The chain has TRBV9 and TRBJ2-1; no firm D call. This TCR came from a middle-aged man who received an inactivated influenza vaccine. This sample comprised PBMCs from blood, obtained about 14 days before vaccination. The CDR3 bases are TGTGCCAGCAGCTCCGAGAACAATGAGCAGTTCTTC. Amino acids: CASSSENNEQFF.